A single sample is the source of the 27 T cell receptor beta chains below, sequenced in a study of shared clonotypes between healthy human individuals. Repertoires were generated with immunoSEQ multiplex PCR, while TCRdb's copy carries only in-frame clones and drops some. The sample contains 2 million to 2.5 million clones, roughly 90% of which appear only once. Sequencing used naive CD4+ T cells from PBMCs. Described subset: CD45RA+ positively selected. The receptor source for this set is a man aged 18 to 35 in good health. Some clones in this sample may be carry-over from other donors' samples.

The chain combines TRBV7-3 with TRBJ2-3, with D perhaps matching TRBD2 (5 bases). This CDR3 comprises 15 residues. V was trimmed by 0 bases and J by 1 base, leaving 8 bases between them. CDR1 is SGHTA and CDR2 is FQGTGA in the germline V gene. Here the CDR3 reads CASSLTFGGTDTQYF. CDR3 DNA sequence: TGTGCCAGCAGCTTAACCTTCGGGGGCACAGATACGCAGTATTTT.

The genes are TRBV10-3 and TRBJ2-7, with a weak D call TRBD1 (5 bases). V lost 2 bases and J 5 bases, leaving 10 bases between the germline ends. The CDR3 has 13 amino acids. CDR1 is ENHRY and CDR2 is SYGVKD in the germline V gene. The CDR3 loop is CAISERFRDEQYF. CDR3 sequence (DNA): TGTGCCATCAGTGAGCGGTTCAGGGACGAGCAGTACTTC.

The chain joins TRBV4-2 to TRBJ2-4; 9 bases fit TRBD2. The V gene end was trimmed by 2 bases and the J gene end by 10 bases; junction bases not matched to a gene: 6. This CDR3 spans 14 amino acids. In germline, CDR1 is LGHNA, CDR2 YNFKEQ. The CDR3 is CASSQRATSGIQYF. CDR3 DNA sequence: TGTGCCAGCAGCCAAAGGGCGACTAGCGGTATTCAGTACTTC.

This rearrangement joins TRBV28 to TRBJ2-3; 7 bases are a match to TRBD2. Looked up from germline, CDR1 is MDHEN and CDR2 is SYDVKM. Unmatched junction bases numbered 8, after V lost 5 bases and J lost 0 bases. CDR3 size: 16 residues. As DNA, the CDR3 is TGTGCCAGCAGTGCATTCGGGAGGTCTAGCACAGATACGCAGTATTTT. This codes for CASSAFGRSSTDTQYF.

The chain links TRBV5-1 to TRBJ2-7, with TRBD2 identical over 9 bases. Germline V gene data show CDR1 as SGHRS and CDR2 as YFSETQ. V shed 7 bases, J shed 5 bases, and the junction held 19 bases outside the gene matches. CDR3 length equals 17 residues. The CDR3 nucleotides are TGCGCCAGCGCACGAACCCCTAGCGCGCTAGCGGGAAACGAGCAGTACTTC. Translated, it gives CASARTPSALAGNEQYF.

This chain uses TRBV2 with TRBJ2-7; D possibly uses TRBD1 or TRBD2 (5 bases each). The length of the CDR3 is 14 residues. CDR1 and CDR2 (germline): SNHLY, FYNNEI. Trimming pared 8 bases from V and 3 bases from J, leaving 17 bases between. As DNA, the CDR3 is TGTGCCAGCGGTCCCAGTGGGGGATTCTACGAGCAGTACTTC. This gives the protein CASGPSGGFYEQYF. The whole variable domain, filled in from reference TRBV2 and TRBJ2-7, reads EPEVTQTPSHQVTQMGQEVILRCVPISNHLYFYWYRQILGQKVEFLVSFYNNEISEKSEIFDDQFSVERPDGSNFTLKIRSTKLEDSAMYFCASGPSGGFYEQYFGPGTRLTVT.

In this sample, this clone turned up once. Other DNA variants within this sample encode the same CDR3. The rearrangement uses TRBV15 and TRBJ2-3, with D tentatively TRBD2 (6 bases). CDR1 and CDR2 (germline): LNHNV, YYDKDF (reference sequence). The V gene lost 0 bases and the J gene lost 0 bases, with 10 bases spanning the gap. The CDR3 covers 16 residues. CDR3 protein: CATSRDGRGSTDTQYF. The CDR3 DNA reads TGTGCCACCAGCAGAGATGGACGGGGGAGCACAGATACGCAGTATTTT.

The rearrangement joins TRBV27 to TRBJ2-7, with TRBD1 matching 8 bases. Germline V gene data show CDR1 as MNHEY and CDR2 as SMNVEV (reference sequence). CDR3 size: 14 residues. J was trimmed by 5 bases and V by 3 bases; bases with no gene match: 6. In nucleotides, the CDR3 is TGTGCCAGCAGTTTGTCCCGGACAGGGAACGAGCAGTACTTC. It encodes CASSLSRTGNEQYF.

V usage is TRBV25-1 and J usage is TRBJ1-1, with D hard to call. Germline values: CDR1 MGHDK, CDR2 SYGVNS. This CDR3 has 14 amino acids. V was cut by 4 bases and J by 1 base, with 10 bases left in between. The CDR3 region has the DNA TGTGCCAGCAGTGGCCCCTCAACGAACACTGAAGCTTTCTTT. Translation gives CASSGPSTNTEAFF.

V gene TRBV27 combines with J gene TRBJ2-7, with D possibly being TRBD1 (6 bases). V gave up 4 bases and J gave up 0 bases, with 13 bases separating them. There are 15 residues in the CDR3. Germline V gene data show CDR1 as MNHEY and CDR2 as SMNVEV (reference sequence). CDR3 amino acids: CASSSWTESSYEQYF. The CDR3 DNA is TGTGCCAGCAGTTCGTGGACAGAAAGCTCCTACGAGCAGTACTTC.

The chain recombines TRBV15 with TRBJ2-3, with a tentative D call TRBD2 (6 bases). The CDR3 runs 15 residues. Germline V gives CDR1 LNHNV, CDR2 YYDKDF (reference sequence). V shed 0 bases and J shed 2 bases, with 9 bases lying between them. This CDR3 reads CATSRERGNTDTQYF. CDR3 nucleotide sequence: TGTGCCACCAGCAGAGAGCGGGGAAACACAGATACGCAGTATTTT.

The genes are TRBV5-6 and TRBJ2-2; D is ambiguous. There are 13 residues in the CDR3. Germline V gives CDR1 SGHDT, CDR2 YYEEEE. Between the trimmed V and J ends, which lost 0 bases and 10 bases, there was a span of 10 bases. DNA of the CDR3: TGTGCCAGCAGCTTGGCCTATAGGGAGGAGCTGTTTTTT. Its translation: CASSLAYREELFF.

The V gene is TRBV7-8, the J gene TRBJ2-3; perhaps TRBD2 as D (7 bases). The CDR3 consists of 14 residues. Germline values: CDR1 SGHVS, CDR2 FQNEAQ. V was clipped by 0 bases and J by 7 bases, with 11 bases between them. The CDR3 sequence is CASSLAGGGHTQYF. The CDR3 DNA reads TGTGCCAGCAGCTTAGCGGGAGGGGGTCATACGCAGTATTTT.

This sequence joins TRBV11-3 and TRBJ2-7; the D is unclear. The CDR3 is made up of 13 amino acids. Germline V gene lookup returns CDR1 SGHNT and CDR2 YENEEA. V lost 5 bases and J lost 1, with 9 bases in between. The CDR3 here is CASSPTGSYEQYF. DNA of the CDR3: TGTGCCAGCAGCCCAACTGGGTCCTACGAGCAGTACTTC.

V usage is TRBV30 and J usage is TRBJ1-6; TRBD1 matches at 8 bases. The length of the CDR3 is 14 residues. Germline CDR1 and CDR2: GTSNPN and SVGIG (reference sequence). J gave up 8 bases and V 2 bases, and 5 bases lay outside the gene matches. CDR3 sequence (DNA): TGTGCCTGGAGTTCCGGGACAGGCCATTCACCCCTCCACTTT. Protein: CAWSSGTGHSPLHF.

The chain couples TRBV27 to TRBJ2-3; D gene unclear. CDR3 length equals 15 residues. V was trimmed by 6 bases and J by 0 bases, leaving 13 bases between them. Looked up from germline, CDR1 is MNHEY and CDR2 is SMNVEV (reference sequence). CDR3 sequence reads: CASSDPRGSTDTQYF. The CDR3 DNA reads TGTGCCAGCAGCGACCCCCGTGGGAGCACAGATACGCAGTATTTT.

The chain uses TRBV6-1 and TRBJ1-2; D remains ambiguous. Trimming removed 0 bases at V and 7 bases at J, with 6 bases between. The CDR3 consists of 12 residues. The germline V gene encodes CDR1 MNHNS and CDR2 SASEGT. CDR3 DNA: TGTGCCAGCAGTGAAGCGCGTACTGGCTACACCTTC. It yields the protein CASSEARTGYTF.

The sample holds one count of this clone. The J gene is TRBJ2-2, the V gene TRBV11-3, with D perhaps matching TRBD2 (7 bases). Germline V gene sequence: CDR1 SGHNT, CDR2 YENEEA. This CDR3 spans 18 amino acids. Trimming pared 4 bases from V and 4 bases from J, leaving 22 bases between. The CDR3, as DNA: TGTGCCAGCAGCTCGAGGGGGAGGGCCGATCGGGGCACCGGGGAGCTGTTTTTT. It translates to CASSSRGRADRGTGELFF.

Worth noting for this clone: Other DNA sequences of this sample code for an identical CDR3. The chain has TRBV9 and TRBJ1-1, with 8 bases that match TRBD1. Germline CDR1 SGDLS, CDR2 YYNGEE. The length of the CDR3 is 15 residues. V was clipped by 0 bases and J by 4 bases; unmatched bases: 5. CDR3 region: CASSVVGQGGTEAFF. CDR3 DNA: TGTGCCAGCAGCGTAGTCGGACAGGGCGGCACTGAAGCTTTCTTT.

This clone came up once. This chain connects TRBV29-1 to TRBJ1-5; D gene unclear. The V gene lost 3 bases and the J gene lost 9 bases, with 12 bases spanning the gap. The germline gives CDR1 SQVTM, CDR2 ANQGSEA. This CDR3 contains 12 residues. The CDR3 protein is CSVESSTGPQHF. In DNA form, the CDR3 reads TGCAGCGTTGAGTCCTCCACGGGGCCCCAGCATTTT.

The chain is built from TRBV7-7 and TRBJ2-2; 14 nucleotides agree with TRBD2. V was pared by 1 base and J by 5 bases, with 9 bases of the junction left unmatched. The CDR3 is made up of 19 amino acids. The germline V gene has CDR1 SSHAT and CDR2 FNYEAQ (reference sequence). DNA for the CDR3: TGTGCCAGCAGCTTAGTCCCCCGACTAGCGGGAGGGCGAACCGGGGAGCTGTTTTTT. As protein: CASSLVPRLAGGRTGELFF.

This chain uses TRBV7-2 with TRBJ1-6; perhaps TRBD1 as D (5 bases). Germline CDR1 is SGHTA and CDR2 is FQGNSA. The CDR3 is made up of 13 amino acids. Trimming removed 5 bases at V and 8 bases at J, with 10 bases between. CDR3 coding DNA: TGTGCCAGCAGCGCGGACACATATTCACCCCTCCACTTT. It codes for CASSADTYSPLHF. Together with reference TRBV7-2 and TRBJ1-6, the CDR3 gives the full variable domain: GAGVSQSPSNKVTEKGKDVELRCDPISGHTALYWYRQSLGQGLEFLIYFQGNSAPDKSGLPSDRFSAERTGGSVSTLTIQRTQQEDSAVYLCASSADTYSPLHFGNGTRLTVT.

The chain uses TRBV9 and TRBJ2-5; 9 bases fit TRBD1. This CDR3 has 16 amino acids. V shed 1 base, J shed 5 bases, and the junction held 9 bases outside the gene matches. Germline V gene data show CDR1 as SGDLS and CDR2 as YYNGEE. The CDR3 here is CASSVPDRGGGETQYF. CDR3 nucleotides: TGTGCCAGCAGCGTACCGGACAGGGGAGGCGGCGAGACCCAGTACTTC.

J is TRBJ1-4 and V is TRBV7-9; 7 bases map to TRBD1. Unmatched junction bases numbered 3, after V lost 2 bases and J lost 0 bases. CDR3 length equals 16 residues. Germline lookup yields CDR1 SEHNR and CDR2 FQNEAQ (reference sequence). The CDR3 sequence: CASSLNTGATNEKLFF. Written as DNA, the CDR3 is TGTGCCAGCAGCTTAAACACAGGGGCAACTAATGAAAAACTGTTTTTT.

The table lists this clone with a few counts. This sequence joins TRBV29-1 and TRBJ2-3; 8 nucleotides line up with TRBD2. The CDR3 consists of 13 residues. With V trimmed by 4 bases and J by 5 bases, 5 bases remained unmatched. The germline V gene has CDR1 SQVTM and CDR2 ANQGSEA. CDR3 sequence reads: CSVGTSSQDTQYF. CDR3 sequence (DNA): TGCAGCGTTGGGACTAGCTCTCAAGATACGCAGTATTTT.

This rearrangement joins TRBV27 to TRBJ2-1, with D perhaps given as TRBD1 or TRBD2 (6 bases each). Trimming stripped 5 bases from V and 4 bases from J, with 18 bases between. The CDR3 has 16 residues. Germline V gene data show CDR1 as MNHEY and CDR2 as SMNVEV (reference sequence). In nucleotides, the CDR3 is TGTGCCAGCAGTCGCCCGTTGGGGGGCTCATACAATGAGCAGTTCTTC. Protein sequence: CASSRPLGGSYNEQFF.

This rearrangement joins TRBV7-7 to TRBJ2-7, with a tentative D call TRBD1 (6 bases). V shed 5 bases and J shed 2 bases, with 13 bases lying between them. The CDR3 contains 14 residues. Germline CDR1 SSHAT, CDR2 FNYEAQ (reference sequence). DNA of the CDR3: TGTGCCAGCAGCCTAAGTCAGGGGCCCTACGAGCAGTACTTC. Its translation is CASSLSQGPYEQYF.